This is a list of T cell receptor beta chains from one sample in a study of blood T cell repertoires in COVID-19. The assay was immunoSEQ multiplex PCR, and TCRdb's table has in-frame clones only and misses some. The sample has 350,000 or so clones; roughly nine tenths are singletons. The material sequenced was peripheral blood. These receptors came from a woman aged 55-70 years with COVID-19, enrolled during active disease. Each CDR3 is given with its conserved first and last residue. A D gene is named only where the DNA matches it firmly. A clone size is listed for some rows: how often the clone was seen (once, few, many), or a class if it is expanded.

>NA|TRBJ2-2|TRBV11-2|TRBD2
CASSRSGSNTGELFF
TGTGCCAGCAGCCGTAGCGGGAGCAACACCGGGGAGCTGTTTTTT
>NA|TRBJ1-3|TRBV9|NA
CASSVDRGSGNTIYF
TGTGCCAGCAGCGTAGATAGGGGCTCTGGAAACACCATATATTTT
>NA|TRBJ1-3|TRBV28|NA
CASSSQAPGNTIYF
TGTGCCAGCAGTTCCCAAGCGCCCGGAAACACCATATATTTT
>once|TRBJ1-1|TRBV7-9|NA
CASSLVGLQGTEAFF
TGTGCCAGCAGCTTAGTTGGGTTACAGGGCACTGAAGCTTTCTTT
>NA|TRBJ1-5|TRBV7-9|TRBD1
CASSLVSGQGRQPQHF
TGTGCCAGCAGCTTAGTGAGTGGACAGGGCAGGCAGCCCCAGCATTTT
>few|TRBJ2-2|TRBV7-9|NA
CASSVVAATGELFF
TGTGCCAGCAGCGTCGTAGCGGCCACCGGGGAGCTGTTTTTT
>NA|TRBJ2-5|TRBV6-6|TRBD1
CASSGWDSRTQYF
TGTGCCAGCAGTGGCTGGGACAGTCGGACCCAGTACTTC
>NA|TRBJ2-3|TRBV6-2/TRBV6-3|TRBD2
CASSWGTSGGQATQYF
TGTGCCAGCAGTTGGGGGACTAGCGGGGGGCAGGCTACGCAGTATTTT
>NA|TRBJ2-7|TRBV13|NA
CASSLNNEQYF
TGTGCCAGCAGCTTAAATAACGAGCAGTACTTC
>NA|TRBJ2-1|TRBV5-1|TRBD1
CASSLGQGFNEQFF
TGCGCCAGCAGCTTGGGACAGGGGTTCAATGAGCAGTTCTTC
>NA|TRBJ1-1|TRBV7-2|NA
CASSLVLGAVRETEAFF
TGTGCCAGCAGCTTAGTTCTGGGGGCCGTTAGGGAAACTGAAGCTTTCTTT
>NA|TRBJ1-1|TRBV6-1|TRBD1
CASRPGQGGTEAFF
TGTGCCAGCAGGCCCGGACAGGGCGGCACTGAAGCTTTCTTT
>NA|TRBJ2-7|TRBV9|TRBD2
CASSPRRAGGSEEQYF
TGTGCCAGCAGCCCACGGAGAGCGGGGGGTTCTGAGGAGCAGTACTTC